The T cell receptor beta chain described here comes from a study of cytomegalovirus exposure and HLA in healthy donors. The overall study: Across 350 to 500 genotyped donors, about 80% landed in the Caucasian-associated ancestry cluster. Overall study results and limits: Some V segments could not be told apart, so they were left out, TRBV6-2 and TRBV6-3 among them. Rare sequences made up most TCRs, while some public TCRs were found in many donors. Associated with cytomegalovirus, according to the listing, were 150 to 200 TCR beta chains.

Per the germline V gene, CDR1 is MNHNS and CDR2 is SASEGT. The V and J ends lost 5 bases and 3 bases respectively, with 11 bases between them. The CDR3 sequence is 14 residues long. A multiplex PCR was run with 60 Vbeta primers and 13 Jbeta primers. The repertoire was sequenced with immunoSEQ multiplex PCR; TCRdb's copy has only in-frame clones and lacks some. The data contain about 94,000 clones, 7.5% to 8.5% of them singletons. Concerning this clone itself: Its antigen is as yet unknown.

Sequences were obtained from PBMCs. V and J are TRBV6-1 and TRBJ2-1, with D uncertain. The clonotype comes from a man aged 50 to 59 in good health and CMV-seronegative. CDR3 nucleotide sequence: TGTGCCAGCAGTTATTCAAGAGTCTACAATGAGCAGTTCTTC. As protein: CASSYSRVYNEQFF.